This note documents a single T cell receptor beta chain sequence. Its specificity is not known. Other DNA sequences in this specimen translate into the identical CDR3. The data stem from a study of Ad26.COV2.S vaccination and SARS-CoV-2 variants. This CDR3 spans 13 amino acids. V was clipped by 1 base and J by 4 bases, with 4 bases between them. Overall study results and limits: Non-spike TCR breadth was similar in vaccine and placebo recipients.

The method was immunoSEQ multiplex PCR; TCRdb's version includes in-frame clones alone and lacks a portion of them. Here the sample spans hundreds of thousands of clones, around 90% being singletons. The treatment was: approximately 18 received Ad26.COV2.S at low or high dose, single or two shots; five or six received placebo; per-sample allocation not given. Each sample was drawn 63 days after the first injection (of vaccine or placebo). This TCR was sampled from a person aged 18-65 years who received the Ad26.COV2.S COVID-19 vaccine or a placebo. This chain joins TRBV12-3 or TRBV12-4 and TRBJ2-2; D is unclear. The specimen was peripheral blood, collected in a trial of Ad26.COV2.S vaccine versus placebo. CDR3 protein: CASSLVSTGELFF. The CDR3 DNA is TGTGCCAGCAGTTTAGTGAGCACCGGGGAGCTGTTTTTT.